This section outlines one T cell receptor beta chain sequence together with its context. It lacks a known antigen. Per-base quality was not reported, and no clone a single base away is much larger than it. The time point label on this specimen signifies: about 28 days (+/-7) after the second vaccine dose. The treatment or condition label, as the study defines it: meningococcal conjugate vaccine given as trial control. Samples from vaccinated people were obtained from the UK trials COV001 and COV002, which included a single-blind randomized controlled phase 2/3 trial of AZD1222 (ChAdOx1 nCoV-19) in healthy adults. For TCRbeta chain sequencing, PBMC samples from trial participants were taken at day 0 and at day 28 after the second dose. The data stem from a study of T cell responses to AZD1222 COVID-19 vaccine (dated by TCRdb to the early 2020s). Study-level background: A total of around 240 trial participants underwent TCR sequencing, of whom approximately 210 received two doses of AZD1222 and around 25 received two doses of the MenACWY control vaccine. Trial participants were enrolled by age into 18-55, 56-69 and 70-plus year subgroups, with about 150, 28 and 57 TCR-sequenced participants respectively. What the authors observed across the whole study: Participants were mostly white British, with more females than males. The authors suggested clonal diversity may have been underestimated. Reportedly, almost half of the unique spike-specific TCRs recognized epitopes lying outside the regions that are mutated in the B.1.351 and B.1.1.7 variants. Because no day 14 peak-response samples were available, the repertoires could be characterized only after the peak T cell response. The 56-69-year group was small, and its depth increase did not reach significance, likely because of low power. Only a handful of AZD1222 recipients were SARS-CoV-2 seropositive at baseline, limiting conclusions about previously exposed vaccinees. After two AZD1222 doses, both the breadth and the depth of spike-specific TCRs were significantly higher than at day 0 and than in MenACWY recipients. The vaccine-associated CD4 TCRs covered the entire spike protein, and the dominant responses fell in regions 160-218 and 743-854.

The germline V and J ends show losses of 5 bases and 3 bases respectively, and no gene match explains 6 bases of the junction. From the cysteine through the phenylalanine, the CDR3 covers 14 amino acids. CDR3 DNA only is kept here, 42 bases in frame from base 1. The germline V gene specifies MNHEY as CDR1 and SVGEGT as CDR2. The CDR3 regions of human TCRbeta chains were subjected to immunosequencing. The study's own analysis went as follows. TCRs in the repertoires were matched against a reference library of SARS-CoV-2-specific TCRs that had been generated with the MIRA antigen-specificity platform. Breadth meant the fraction of unique TCRs that were SARS-CoV-2-associated, whereas depth meant the fraction of total T cells that were SARS-CoV-2-associated. Each spike-specific TCR was assigned to its reactive spike region and to a CD4 or CD8 class using the MIRA data. Log10-transformed breadth and depth values were compared by one-way ANOVA with Sidak's multiple comparisons tests. The table was pulled from immuneACCESS by TCRdb, which kept in-frame rearrangements only. Such tables lose some clones; where checked, under half of the loss comes from unresolved V genes, and the rest has no known cause. Clone size and V and J calls were adopted from that table, with D and trimming inferred from the DNA. In this sample the table shows 79,000 or so clones, more than 60% of which occur a single time. The ten top clones hold 25% to 30% of the sample.

The rearranged chain carries TRBV6-2 or TRBV6-3 and TRBJ1-2; 7 junctional bases match TRBD1. The material sequenced was peripheral blood, taken 28 days after the second dose of the MenACWY control vaccine. The clonotype originates from an adult who received the MenACWY meningococcal vaccine as a control. The CDR3 protein sequence reads: CASSRDRDYYGYTF. The bases are TGTGCCAGCAGTCGAGACAGGGACTACTATGGCTACACCTTC.